These 21 T cell receptor beta chains were sequenced from one sample in a study of T cells in Graves' hyperthyroidism and ophthalmopathy. What was amplified from RNA transcripts were TCR beta CDR3 regions. HTBI primers were used for first-round RT-PCR of the TCR CDR3. TCRdb processed the multiplex PCR reads anew with MiXCR; each CDR3 protein has one entry. The table shows 110,000 to 150,000 distinct CDR3 sequences, with approximately 20% occurring only once. The material sequenced was blood. These receptors came from a woman aged 45-65 years with Graves' hyperthyroidism that later progressed to Graves' ophthalmopathy.

This clonotype was observed at least ten times. In DNA form, the CDR3 reads TGTGCCAGCAGGGAGGGGGCAACCCTCTCCTACGAGCAGTACTTC. Translated: CASREGATLSYEQYF. The chain employs TRBV2 and TRBJ2-7; D is perhaps TRBD1 (7 bases). CDR3 length: 15 residues. Germline V gene sequence: CDR1 SNHLY, CDR2 FYNNEI. The V end was cut by 6 bases, the J end by 0 bases, with 15 bases between. Supplemented by reference TRBV2 and TRBJ2-7, the full variable domain reads EPEVTQTPSHQVTQMGQEVILRCVPISNHLYFYWYRQILGQKVEFLVSFYNNEISEKSEIFDDQFSVERPDGSNFTLKIRSTKLEDSAMYFCASREGATLSYEQYFGPGTRLTVT.

In this sample, this clonotype turned up a few times. The chain links TRBV7-6 to TRBJ2-7; the match to TRBD1 covers 11 bases. J lost 7 bases, V lost 0 bases, and 8 bases had no gene match. This CDR3 comprises 16 residues. Per the germline V gene, CDR1 is SGHVS and CDR2 is FNYEAQ. For the CDR3, the DNA is TGTGCCAGCAGCTTAGCACCCGGGACAGGGGGTGGTGAGCAGTACTTC. Amino acids: CASSLAPGTGGGEQYF.

This clonotype has a count of ten or more. V is TRBV11-2 and J is TRBJ2-5, with D perhaps matching TRBD1 (6 bases). CDR3 length: 15 residues. Trimming removed 5 bases at V and 0 bases at J, with 13 bases between. Germline-derived CDR1 and CDR2 are SGHAT and FQNNGV. In nucleotides, the CDR3 is TGTGCCAGCAGCGCCCAGGGGCTCCACCAAGAGACCCAGTACTTC. The encoded protein is CASSAQGLHQETQYF.

The J gene is TRBJ2-5, the V gene TRBV7-6, with D possibly matching TRBD2 (5 bases). This CDR3 spans 17 amino acids. Trimming stripped 5 bases from V and 9 bases from J, with 28 bases between. Germline V lookup: CDR1 SGHVS, CDR2 FNYEAQ. In DNA form, the CDR3 reads TGTGCCAGCAGCCCAGGACTCCGGGCCGGGTCAGTCGAGGCCCAGTACTTC. Translation: CASSPGLRAGSVEAQYF.

This clonotype was recorded a few times. This chain connects TRBV9 to TRBJ2-7, with 8 positions matching TRBD2. Germline loops: CDR1 SGDLS, CDR2 YYNGEE. The length of the CDR3 is 15 residues. V shed 0 bases and J 0 bases; nucleotides not matched to a gene: 2. The CDR3 region has the DNA TGTGCCAGCAGCGTAGGAGCGGGAGCCTCCTACGAGCAGTACTTC. Protein: CASSVGAGASYEQYF.

This clonotype was recorded at least ten times. The rearrangement joins TRBV7-3 to TRBJ2-3; tentatively, D is TRBD2 (6 bases). Germline CDR1 is SGHTA and CDR2 is FQGTGA. The V end lost 4 bases, the J end lost 5 bases, and 13 bases lay between the germline ends. The CDR3 is made up of 14 amino acids. CDR3 protein: CASSSEGRGDTQYF. For the CDR3, the DNA is TGTGCCAGCAGCTCGGAGGGCCGAGGAGATACGCAGTATTTT.

This clonotype came up many times. The chain links TRBV28 to TRBJ2-3, with D perhaps TRBD2 (5 bases). CDR3 length: 16 residues. The V end was cut by 1 base, the J end by 6 bases, with 17 bases between. CDR1 and CDR2 from the germline V gene are MDHEN and SYDVKM. CDR3 in DNA: TGTGCCAGCAGTTTATCTGGTTTCCAGCGGACGGATACGCAGTATTTT. Its protein product is CASSLSGFQRTDTQYF.

The sample holds many counts of this clonotype. This chain connects TRBV3-1 to TRBJ1-6; D is unresolved. V lost 7 bases and J lost 4, with 14 bases in between. The CDR3 covers 15 residues. CDR1 LGHDT and CDR2 YNNKEL come from the germline V gene (reference sequence). Here the CDR3 reads CASNNVRAYNSPLHF. The CDR3 nucleotides read TGTGCCAGCAATAATGTCCGGGCTTATAATTCACCCCTCCACTTT.

The chain recombines TRBV20-1 with TRBJ2-7, with 8 bases identical to TRBD1. The germline V gene encodes CDR1 DFQATT and CDR2 SNEGSKA (reference sequence). The CDR3 is 18 residues long. Trimming took 0 bases from V and 5 from J; bases not matched to a gene: 18. The CDR3 sequence: CSARDGAPPGQGLDEQYF. As DNA, the CDR3 is TGCAGTGCTAGAGACGGGGCACCGCCAGGACAGGGTCTGGACGAGCAGTACTTC.

The J gene is TRBJ2-7, the V gene TRBV7-3; weak D call: TRBD2 (6 bases). This CDR3 spans 15 amino acids. The V gene's germline CDR1 is SGHTA and CDR2 FQGTGA. V was cut by 0 bases and J by 3 bases, with 12 bases left in between. In DNA, the CDR3 is TGTGCCAGCAGCTTAACTGGAGGGAGTATCTACGAGCAGTACTTC. This sequence encodes CASSLTGGSIYEQYF.

This clonotype occurred a few times. This sequence joins TRBV6-1 and TRBJ1-4; 7 positions agree with TRBD1. After removal of 2 bases from V and 5 bases from J, the junction contained 5 bases not matched to a gene. Germline V gene lookup returns CDR1 MNHNS and CDR2 SASEGT. This CDR3 contains 15 residues. CDR3 in DNA: TGTGCCAGCAGTGAACAGGCAGGGGGGAATGAAAAACTGTTTTTT. Translating gives CASSEQAGGNEKLFF.

This clonotype was recorded at least ten times. The chain carries TRBV6-2 or TRBV6-3 and TRBJ2-7, with 13 bases that match TRBD2. V lost 7 bases, J lost 9 bases, and 9 bases stayed unmatched. CDR1 and CDR2 from the germline V gene are MNHEY and SVGEGT. This CDR3 region has 14 residues. The CDR3 sequence: CASIGGTSGKGQYF. The CDR3 bases are TGTGCCAGCATCGGAGGGACTAGCGGGAAGGGGCAGTACTTC.

The sample holds a few counts of this clonotype. This chain joins TRBV5-8 and TRBJ2-5; TRBD1 matches at 10 bases. The junction had 12 bases not matched to a gene; V was cut back by 5 bases and J by 2 bases. Germline V CDR1 and CDR2: SGHTS, YDEGEE. CDR3 length: 17 residues. The CDR3 sequence: CASSRGGTGVRQETQYF. The CDR3 region has the DNA TGTGCCAGCAGTAGGGGGGGGACAGGGGTTCGACAAGAGACCCAGTACTTC.

This clonotype was counted ten times or more. The genes are TRBV7-2 and TRBJ2-1; possibly TRBD2 for D (6 bases). The CDR3 runs 14 residues. V gave up 5 bases and J gave up 4 bases, with 12 bases separating them. CDR1 is SGHTA and CDR2 is FQGNSA in the germline V gene. CDR3: CASSPRLVYNEQFF. CDR3 DNA sequence: TGTGCCAGCAGCCCCCGACTAGTTTACAATGAGCAGTTCTTC.

This clonotype was seen repeatedly, ten times or more. This sequence joins TRBV28 and TRBJ2-7; D gene ambiguous. There are 11 residues in the CDR3. V dropped 4 bases and J dropped 4 bases, with 5 bases sitting between them. Germline CDR1 is MDHEN and CDR2 is SYDVKM. The CDR3 spells CASSSLYEQYF. The CDR3 DNA sequence: TGTGCCAGCAGTTCCTTATACGAGCAGTACTTC.

There are many counts of this clonotype. This chain connects TRBV28 to TRBJ2-7; D remains ambiguous. The V end was cut by 8 bases, the J end by 3 bases, with 8 bases between. CDR3 length: 11 amino acids. Germline V lookup: CDR1 MDHEN, CDR2 SYDVKM. CDR3 sequence reads: CASGLIYEQYF. The CDR3 DNA sequence: TGTGCCAGCGGTCTGATCTACGAGCAGTACTTC.

This clonotype appeared a single time. This chain links TRBV20-1 with TRBJ2-7, with TRBD1 identical over 9 bases. J gave up 4 bases and V 5 bases, and 9 bases lay outside the gene matches. CDR1 is DFQATT, CDR2 SNEGSKA, per germline (reference sequence). There are 14 residues in the CDR3. CDR3 amino acids: CSAETGTGQYEQYF. The CDR3 DNA is TGCAGTGCTGAGACCGGGACAGGGCAATACGAGCAGTACTTC.

This clonotype was seen only a few times. The chain employs TRBV27 and TRBJ1-3, with TRBD1 as a possible D gene (6 bases). V lost 4 bases and J lost 4, with 14 bases in between. The CDR3 runs to 15 residues. CDR1 is MNHEY, CDR2 SMNVEV, per germline (reference sequence). The CDR3 coding sequence is TGTGCCAGCAGTTATAAGGGGGGAGCGGGAAACACCATATATTTT. The encoded protein is CASSYKGGAGNTIYF.

This clonotype appeared many times. The chain couples TRBV7-2 to TRBJ2-1; 15 nucleotides align to TRBD2. Germline V gives CDR1 SGHTA, CDR2 FQGNSA. V lost 4 bases and J lost 7; bases outside the gene matches: 11. This CDR3 spans 18 amino acids. The CDR3 region is CASSSTIGLAGGRNEQFF. CDR3 sequence (DNA): TGTGCCAGCAGCTCAACCATCGGACTAGCGGGAGGGCGGAATGAGCAGTTCTTC.

As regards this clonotype: This clone may be a read error of a much larger clone one base away. This chain connects TRBV3-1 to TRBJ2-5, with TRBD2 matching over 10 bases. CDR3 length: 14 amino acids. Germline loops: CDR1 LGHDT, CDR2 YNNKEL (reference sequence). The CDR3 loop reads CASRQATSGSAQYF. As DNA, the CDR3 is TGTGCCAGCAGGCAAGCGACTAGCGGGTCGGCCCAGTACTTC.

J is TRBJ1-2 and V is TRBV7-3; D might be TRBD1 (5 bases). The V end was cut by 2 bases, the J end by 6 bases, with 13 bases between. The CDR3 is 14 residues long. Germline V gene sequence: CDR1 SGHTA, CDR2 FQGTGA. The CDR3: CASSLLTREHGYTF. The CDR3 nucleotides read TGTGCCAGCAGCTTATTAACCAGGGAGCATGGCTACACCTTC. Variable domain in full (rest from reference TRBV7-3 and TRBJ1-2): GAGVSQTPSNKVTEKGKYVELRCDPISGHTALYWYRQSLGQGPEFLIYFQGTGAADDSGLPNDRFFAVRPEGSVSTLKIQRTERGDSAVYLCASSLLTREHGYTFGSGTRLTVV.